This TCR beta chain was sequenced for a study of cytomegalovirus exposure and HLA in healthy donors. Study as a whole: There were 100 million to 120 million unique TCR beta sequences, drawn from around 180 million T cells, in an earlier analysis. Study outcomes and limitations: Information on immune exposure was restricted to one variable (CMV serostatus). Looking again later, the authors saw that most CMV-associated TCR beta chains seemed HLA-restricted. Earlier results showed most TCR beta V segments being productive about 90% or about 30% of the time.

Details on this clone: Its antigen is undetermined.

Germline V gene lookup returns CDR1 SGDLS and CDR2 YYNGEE. The CDR3 extends over 15 amino acids. V was clipped by 5 bases and J by 5 bases, with 19 bases between them. In the PCR, 60 Vbeta and 13 Jbeta primers were used. Measured with immunoSEQ multiplex PCR; TCRdb has only the in-frame clones, and not every one. The repertoire holds 100,000 to 150,000 clones, about 80% seen once, with about 0.94% in the top ten. V gene TRBV9 combines with J gene TRBJ1-2; unclear D gene. Sequenced material: PBMCs. The receptor comes from a human donor in good health. CDR3 DNA: TGTGCCAGCAGGGAGGGTGGCGATGGAAAATATGGCTACACCTTC. This gives the protein CASREGGDGKYGYTF.